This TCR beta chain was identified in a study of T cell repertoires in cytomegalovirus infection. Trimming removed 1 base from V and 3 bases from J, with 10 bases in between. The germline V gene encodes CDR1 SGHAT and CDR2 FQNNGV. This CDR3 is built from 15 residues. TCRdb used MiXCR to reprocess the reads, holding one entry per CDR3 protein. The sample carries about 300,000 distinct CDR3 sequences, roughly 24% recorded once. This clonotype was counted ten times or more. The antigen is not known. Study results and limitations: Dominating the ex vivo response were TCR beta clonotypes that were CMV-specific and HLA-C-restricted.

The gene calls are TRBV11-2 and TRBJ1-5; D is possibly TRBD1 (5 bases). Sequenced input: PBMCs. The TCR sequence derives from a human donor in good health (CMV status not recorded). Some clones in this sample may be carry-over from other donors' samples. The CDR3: CASSLGPGNNQPQHF. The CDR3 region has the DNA TGTGCCAGCAGCTTAGGACCAGGGAACAATCAGCCCCAGCATTTT.